The rows below give T cell receptor beta chains drawn from one sample of a study of blood T cell repertoires in COVID-19. The repertoire was sequenced with immunoSEQ multiplex PCR; TCRdb's copy has only in-frame clones and lacks some. The sample includes fewer than 400,000 clones, over 80% of them seen just once. Sequencing was carried out using PBMCs or T cells enriched from blood (not recorded which). The receptors come from a man aged 25 to 45 who had recovered from COVID-19. CDR3s include the opening cysteine and the closing phenylalanine or tryptophan. A D gene is named only where the DNA matches it firmly. A row's size may be missing; if present it is once, few, many or a size class.

CDR3	DNA	V	J	D	size
CASSESCQRGACEQYF	TGCGCCAGCAGTGAGAGTTGTCAGCGGGGGGCCTGTGAGCAGTACTTC	TRBV10-1	TRBJ2-7	TRBD2	NA
CSAGTGYGYTF	TGCAGCGCCGGGACAGGCTATGGCTACACCTTC	TRBV29-1	TRBJ1-2	TRBD1	once
CASSQDAGPGTEAFF	TGTGCCAGCAGCCAAGACGCAGGGCCAGGGACTGAAGCTTTCTTT	TRBV3-1/TRBV3-2	TRBJ1-1	NA	NA
CASSSTGAGANVLTF	TGCGCCAGCAGCTCGACAGGGGCTGGGGCCAACGTCCTGACTTTC	TRBV5-1	TRBJ2-6	TRBD1	NA
CASSFEGGPRDTQYF	TGTGCCAGCAGTTTTGAGGGGGGGCCGAGGGATACGCAGTATTTT	TRBV27	TRBJ2-3	NA	NA
CAIRARGGNGYGYTF	TGTGCCATAAGAGCGAGGGGAGGTAACGGCTATGGCTACACCTTC	TRBV28	TRBJ1-2	NA	NA
CASSMGLAGGRYEQYF	TGTGCCAGCAGCATGGGACTAGCGGGGGGTCGATACGAGCAGTACTTC	TRBV5-4	TRBJ2-7	TRBD2	few
CASSPPPGGNNEQFF	TGTGCCAGCAGCCCCCCACCAGGGGGGAACAATGAGCAGTTCTTC	TRBV9	TRBJ2-1	NA	once
CATSIAATNEKLFF	TGTGCCACCTCGATAGCTGCAACTAATGAAAAACTGTTTTTT	TRBV6-5	TRBJ1-4	NA	NA
CASSQSPQDRGPYEQYF	TGTGCCAGCAGCCAATCGCCGCAGGACAGGGGACCTTACGAGCAGTACTTC	TRBV16	TRBJ2-7	TRBD1	NA
CSVGRVGPGANVLTF	TGCAGCGTAGGACGGGTGGGGCCTGGGGCCAACGTCCTGACTTTC	TRBV29-1	TRBJ2-6	NA	NA
CASSPTGQGVSYNEQFF	TGCGCCAGCAGCCCCACCGGACAGGGCGTCTCCTACAATGAGCAGTTCTTC	TRBV4-1	TRBJ2-1	TRBD1	NA
CASSLSTGGRYNEQFF	TGTGCCAGCAGCCTGTCGACAGGGGGTAGGTACAATGAGCAGTTCTTC	TRBV14	TRBJ2-1	TRBD1	NA
CASSEGTATGELFF	TGCGCCAGCAGTGAAGGGACAGCCACCGGGGAGCTGTTTTTT	TRBV10-1	TRBJ2-2	TRBD1	once
CASSAQRGDSYNEQFF	TGTGCCAGCAGCGCCCAGCGGGGGGACTCCTACAATGAGCAGTTCTTC	TRBV9	TRBJ2-1	TRBD2	NA
CASSSNSGDSYNEQFF	TGCGCCAGCAGCTCCAATAGCGGGGACTCCTACAATGAGCAGTTCTTC	TRBV5-1	TRBJ2-1	TRBD2	NA
CASTYESGGLTGELFF	TGCGCCAGCACTTACGAGTCAGGGGGGCTGACCGGGGAGCTGTTTTTT	TRBV6-5	TRBJ2-2	NA	NA
CASSPHGGTPGETQYF	TGTGCCAGCAGCCCCCATGGGGGCACACCCGGAGAGACCCAGTACTTC	TRBV16	TRBJ2-5	NA	NA
CASSLARGRTEAFF	TGCGCCAGCAGCTTGGCCAGGGGGCGAACTGAAGCTTTCTTT	TRBV5-1	TRBJ1-1	TRBD1	NA
CASSFPNSGNTIYF	TGTGCCAGCAGTTTTCCTAACTCTGGAAACACCATATATTTT	TRBV28	TRBJ1-3	NA	NA
CASSGGTGIGYTF	TGTGCCAGCAGTGGCGGGACAGGGATAGGCTACACCTTC	TRBV2	TRBJ1-2	TRBD1	NA
CASSGATENTGELFF	TGTGCCAGCAGTGGAGCGACAGAGAACACCGGGGAGCTGTTTTTT	TRBV2	TRBJ2-2	NA	NA
CASSLTDSNQPQHF	TGTGCCAGCAGTTTGACAGATAGCAATCAGCCCCAGCATTTT	TRBV28	TRBJ1-5	NA	NA
CSVAPGQGGTDTQYF	TGCAGCGTCGCTCCCGGACAGGGTGGCACAGATACGCAGTATTTT	TRBV29-1	TRBJ2-3	TRBD1	NA